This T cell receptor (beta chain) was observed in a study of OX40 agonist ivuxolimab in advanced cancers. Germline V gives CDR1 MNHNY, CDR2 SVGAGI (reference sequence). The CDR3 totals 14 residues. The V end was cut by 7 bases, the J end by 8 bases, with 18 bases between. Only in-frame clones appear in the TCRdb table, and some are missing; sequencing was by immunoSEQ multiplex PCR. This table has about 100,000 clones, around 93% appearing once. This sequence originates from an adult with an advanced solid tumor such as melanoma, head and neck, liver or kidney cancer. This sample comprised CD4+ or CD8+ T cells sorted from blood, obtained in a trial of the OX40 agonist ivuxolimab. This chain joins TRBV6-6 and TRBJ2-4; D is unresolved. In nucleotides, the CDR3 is TGTGCCAGCACCAGCAGAACGACCGGAGACATTCAGTACTTC. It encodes CASTSRTTGDIQYF.